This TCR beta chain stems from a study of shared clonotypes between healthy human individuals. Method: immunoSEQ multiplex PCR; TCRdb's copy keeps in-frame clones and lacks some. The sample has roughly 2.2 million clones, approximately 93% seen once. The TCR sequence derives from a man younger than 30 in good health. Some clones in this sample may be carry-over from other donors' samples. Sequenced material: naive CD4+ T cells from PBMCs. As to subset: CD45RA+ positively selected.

CDR3 in DNA: TGTGCCAGCAGCCCCCGCGGCAGGGAGTATGAAAAACTGTTTTTT. Translation gives CASSPRGREYEKLFF. The chain joins TRBV9 to TRBJ1-4; perhaps TRBD1 as D (5 bases). The ends were cut back, 4 bases at V and 6 bases at J, with 16 bases in the middle. This CDR3 has 15 amino acids. Germline V CDR1 and CDR2: SGDLS, YYNGEE.